This T cell receptor beta chain was captured in a study of blood T cell repertoires in COVID-19. Trimming took 2 bases from V and 7 from J, leaving 15 bases between them. Germline V gene lookup returns CDR1 MNHNS and CDR2 SASEGT. The CDR3 has 15 residues. Sequencing was performed with immunoSEQ multiplex PCR; in TCRdb, only in-frame clones are kept and a portion is missing. Seen here are over 200,000 clones, about 88% observed once, and the top ten hold approximately 2.6%. The rearrangement joins TRBV6-1 to TRBJ2-1; a possible D gene is TRBD2 (6 bases). The source material was peripheral blood. This receptor was obtained from a woman in her sixties with acute or convalescent COVID-19. CDR3 in amino acids: CASSESTLAPNEQFF. CDR3 nucleotides: TGTGCCAGCAGTGAAAGTACCCTAGCGCCAAATGAGCAGTTCTTC.